What follows is one T cell receptor (beta chain) and its context. The CDR3 loop spans 16 amino acids. CDR1 and CDR2 (germline): MNHEY, SMNVEV (reference sequence). V was clipped by 7 bases and J by 0 bases, with 17 bases between them. Followed over time, Seattle patients had been enrolled while infection was active. The sample originates from a study of blood T cell repertoires in COVID-19. Using immunoSEQ multiplex PCR, the repertoire was profiled, and TCRdb retains in-frame clones only, with some absent. The sample lists 250,000 to 300,000 clones, approximately 86% occurring once. The rearrangement uses TRBV27 and TRBJ2-3; tentative D call: TRBD2 (6 bases). This sequence was found in a woman in her fifties or sixties with COVID-19, enrolled during active disease. The sequenced sample was peripheral blood. The CDR3, as DNA: TGTGCCAGCACCCCTAGGGGACTTACTAGCACAGATACGCAGTATTTT. It codes for CASTPRGLTSTDTQYF.